One sample yielded the 9 T cell receptor beta chains listed below, sequenced in a study of CD8 T cells in Susac syndrome. Reverse transcription of roughly 0.45 to 1 ug RNA was performed with random hexamers. MiXCR, applied by TCRdb to the immunoSEQ multiplex PCR reads, yields one record per CDR3 protein. The sample records 100,000 to 150,000 distinct CDR3 sequences, around 95% being singletons. The specimen sequenced was CD4+ T cells from PBMCs. These receptors all come from a human donor in good health.

This clonotype was seen a handful of times. This sequence joins TRBV5-1 and TRBJ2-7; 11 nucleotides align to TRBD1. Germline V gene sequence: CDR1 SGHRS, CDR2 YFSETQ. V gave up 4 bases and J gave up 7 bases; unmatched junction bases: 10. CDR3 length: 15 amino acids. The CDR3 DNA sequence: TGCGCCAGCAGCCCGCCCGGACAGGGGGCGCGGGAGCAGTACTTC. The encoded protein is CASSPPGQGAREQYF. The variable domain in full, completed from reference TRBV5-1 and TRBJ2-7, reads KAGVTQTPRYLIKTRGQQVTLSCSPISGHRSVSWYQQTPGQGLQFLFEYFSETQRNKGNFPGRFSGRQFSNSRSEMNVSTLELGDSALYLCASSPPGQGAREQYFGPGTRLTVT.

CDR3 residues: CASSQQRELYEQYF. In nucleotides, the CDR3 is TGTGCCAGCAGCCAGCAGCGGGAGTTGTACGAGCAGTACTTC. This chain links TRBV11-2 with TRBJ2-7; 8 bases align to TRBD2. Germline lookup yields CDR1 SGHAT and CDR2 FQNNGV. The CDR3 length is 14 residues. V lost 5 bases and J lost 4; bases outside the gene matches: 7.

This clonotype showed up just a few times. The chain carries TRBV6-2 or TRBV6-3 and TRBJ2-2, with TRBD2 matching 8 bases. Germline loops: CDR1 MNHEY, CDR2 SVGEGT. Trimming cost V 6 bases and J 2 bases; bases outside gene matches: 8. The length of the CDR3 is 16 residues. The CDR3 loop is CASSSGLAANTGELFF. The CDR3 DNA follows: TGTGCCAGCAGCTCCGGACTAGCAGCTAACACCGGGGAGCTGTTTTTT.

The CDR3 nucleotides read TGTGCCAGCAGTGAAGGGGCAGGGGGTCAGCCCCAGCATTTT. It yields the protein CASSEGAGGQPQHF. V usage is TRBV6-1 and J usage is TRBJ1-5; TRBD1 matches 7 bases. CDR1 and CDR2 from the germline V gene are MNHNS and SASEGT. Losses at the gene ends were 1 base for V and 6 bases for J; bases not matched to a gene: 3. The CDR3 totals 14 residues.

The chain couples TRBV6-1 to TRBJ2-1; 11 bases match TRBD2. With V trimmed by 6 bases and J by 4 bases, 8 bases remained unmatched. Germline assignment: CDR1 MNHNS and CDR2 SASEGT. The CDR3 extends over 16 amino acids. The CDR3 sequence: CASRRSGTSGYNEQFF. CDR3 sequence (DNA): TGTGCCAGCAGAAGATCCGGGACTAGCGGATACAATGAGCAGTTCTTC.

The chain carries TRBV20-1 and TRBJ2-5, with D possibly being TRBD1 or TRBD2 (5 bases each). The V gene's germline CDR1 is DFQATT and CDR2 SNEGSKA (reference sequence). This CDR3 is 14 amino acids long. V was trimmed by 3 bases and J by 1 base, leaving 12 bases between them. CDR3: CSARPGRLQETQYF. CDR3 bases: TGCAGTGCTAGGCCGGGACGCCTCCAAGAGACCCAGTACTTC.

This sequence joins TRBV29-1 and TRBJ1-1, with 10 bases identical to TRBD1. Germline-derived CDR1 and CDR2 are SQVTM and ANQGSEA. With 4 bases clipped from V and 3 bases from J, the junction kept 5 bases outside the gene matches. The CDR3 has 14 amino acids. The CDR3 here is CSVGRDRGDTEAFF. CDR3 nucleotides: TGCAGCGTTGGCCGGGACAGGGGTGACACTGAAGCTTTCTTT.

This chain uses TRBV29-1 with TRBJ2-7; D perhaps matches TRBD2 (5 bases). Germline V lookup: CDR1 SQVTM, CDR2 ANQGSEA. The V and J ends lost 3 bases and 1 base respectively, with 10 bases between them. CDR3 length: 13 residues. For the CDR3, the DNA is TGCAGCGTTGAGGGAGTAAAATCCTACGAGCAGTACTTC. It is translated as CSVEGVKSYEQYF.

The chain combines TRBV19 with TRBJ1-5; TRBD1 aligns across 9 bases. V was clipped by 9 bases and J by 5 bases; unmatched bases: 2. The CDR3 is 12 amino acids. Germline CDR1 is LNHDA and CDR2 is SQIVND (reference sequence). The CDR3 coding sequence is TGTGCCAGCCGGGACAGGGATCAGCCCCAGCATTTT. Amino acid sequence: CASRDRDQPQHF. Variable domain in full (rest from reference TRBV19 and TRBJ1-5): DGGITQSPKYLFRKEGQNVTLSCEQNLNHDAMYWYRQDPGQGLRLIYYSQIVNDFQKGDIAEGYSVSREKKESFPLTVTSAQKNPTAFYLCASRDRDQPQHFGDGTRLSIL.